These 26 T cell receptor beta chains were sequenced from one sample in a study of STAT5B mutations in CD4+ large granular lymphocyte leukemia. Data came from immunoSEQ multiplex PCR; TCRdb stores just in-frame clones and leaves some out. The data show approximately 40,000 clones, roughly 76% seen once. What was sequenced was CD4+ T cells from blood buffy coats. These TCRs come from a human donor in good health.

The chain carries TRBV6-1 and TRBJ2-5; weak D call: TRBD1 (5 bases). The V end was cut by 7 bases, the J end by 0 bases, with 12 bases between. Germline CDR1 reads MNHNS; CDR2 reads SASEGT. The CDR3 sequence is 14 residues long. This chain's CDR3 is CASTNRGNQETQYF. CDR3 nucleotides: TGTGCCAGCACCAATAGGGGAAACCAAGAGACCCAGTACTTC.

This rearrangement joins TRBV19 to TRBJ1-2; 8 nucleotides match TRBD1. After removal of 4 bases from V and 4 bases from J, the junction contained 11 bases not matched to a gene. Germline lookup yields CDR1 LNHDA and CDR2 SQIVND (reference sequence). CDR3 length: 16 amino acids. In DNA form, the CDR3 reads TGTGCCAGTAGTACCCCCGGACAGGGTTTGGGCTATGGCTACACCTTC. Amino acid sequence: CASSTPGQGLGYGYTF.

The rearrangement joins TRBV18 to TRBJ1-1, with 7 bases matching TRBD1. Germline assignment: CDR1 KGHSH and CDR2 LQKENI. The CDR3 totals 16 residues. V was pared by 6 bases and J by 2 bases, with 12 bases of the junction left unmatched. The CDR3 DNA reads TGTGCCAGCTCCCAAGACAGGGCAGTGCCAAACACTGAAGCTTTCTTT. The encoded protein is CASSQDRAVPNTEAFF.

In its sample, this clone was seen once. The chain recombines TRBV7-2 with TRBJ2-5; D unresolved. There are 15 residues in the CDR3. Trimming took 0 bases from V and 5 from J, leaving 13 bases between them. CDR1 is SGHTA, CDR2 FQGNSA, per germline. The CDR3 nucleotides are TGTGCCAGCAGCTTAGCAGCTTCGGTCGGGGAGACCCAGTACTTC. Translating gives CASSLAASVGETQYF.

The chain links TRBV7-2 to TRBJ1-2, with D possibly TRBD1 on 5 matching bases. CDR1 is SGHTA and CDR2 is FQGNSA in the germline V gene. The length of the CDR3 is 13 residues. Trimming removed 1 base at V and 2 bases at J, with 5 bases between. In DNA form, the CDR3 reads TGTGCCAGCAGCTTAGGGGGGAACTATGGCTACACCTTC. Translation: CASSLGGNYGYTF.

The CDR3 sequence is CASSQDDRRSFGAFF. CDR3 coding DNA: TGCGCCAGCAGCCAAGATGACAGGAGATCCTTCGGAGCTTTCTTT. The chain recombines TRBV4-1 with TRBJ1-1; a possible D gene is TRBD1 (6 bases). CDR3 size: 15 residues. Germline V gene data show CDR1 as MGHRA and CDR2 as YSYEKL. Trimming took 0 bases from V and 10 from J, leaving 18 bases between them.

The chain links TRBV6-5 to TRBJ1-1, with a weak D call TRBD1 (5 bases). The ends were cut back, 10 bases at V and 4 bases at J, with 16 bases in the middle. In germline, CDR1 is MNHEY, CDR2 SVGAGI. The CDR3 runs 13 residues. The CDR3 bases are TGTGCCACCGAGGATCGGGGGGGCACTGAAGCTTTCTTT. This codes for CATEDRGGTEAFF.

The CDR3, as DNA: TGCGCCACCTTTACCGGACTAGCGGGAGCGGTCGGGGAGCTGTTTTTT. This translates into CATFTGLAGAVGELFF. The rearrangement joins TRBV5-1 to TRBJ2-2; 13 nucleotides align to TRBD2. The germline V gene has CDR1 SGHRS and CDR2 YFSETQ. The CDR3 spans 16 residues. The J segment lost 7 bases and the V segment lost 9 bases, leaving 12 bases of the junction unmatched.

The chain is built from TRBV25-1 and TRBJ2-1, with D tentatively TRBD2 (6 bases). The CDR3 runs 15 residues. Looked up from germline, CDR1 is MGHDK and CDR2 is SYGVNS. Between the trimmed V and J ends, which lost 2 bases and 3 bases, there was a span of 11 bases. In DNA, the CDR3 is TGTGCCAGCAGTGAACTGGGGGGAGTCTACAATGAGCAGTTCTTC. Its translation: CASSELGGVYNEQFF. The whole variable domain, filled in from reference TRBV25-1 and TRBJ2-1, reads EADIYQTPRYLVIGTGKKITLECSQTMGHDKMYWYQQDPGMELHLIHYSYGVNSTEKGDLSSESTVSRIRTEHFPLTLESARPSHTSQYLCASSELGGVYNEQFFGPGTRLTVL.

The rearrangement links TRBV2 to TRBJ1-2; 10 nucleotides align to TRBD1. Per the germline V gene, CDR1 is SNHLY and CDR2 is FYNNEI. Losses at the gene ends were 5 bases for V and 6 bases for J; bases not matched to a gene: 12. This CDR3 is 16 amino acids long. The CDR3 DNA is TGTGCCAGCAGTCACCCCCCCGGGACAGGGGACCATGGCTACACCTTC. Its translation is CASSHPPGTGDHGYTF. Supplemented by reference TRBV2 and TRBJ1-2, the full variable domain reads EPEVTQTPSHQVTQMGQEVILRCVPISNHLYFYWYRQILGQKVEFLVSFYNNEISEKSEIFDDQFSVERPDGSNFTLKIRSTKLEDSAMYFCASSHPPGTGDHGYTFGSGTRLTVV.

The chain joins TRBV7-2 to TRBJ2-7, with 8 bases aligning to TRBD2. The CDR3 spans 15 residues. J lost 5 bases, V lost 2 bases, and 8 bases had no gene match. From germline, CDR1 is SGHTA and CDR2 FQGNSA. The CDR3 loop reads CASSLTGLVPHEQYF. CDR3 nucleotides: TGTGCCAGCAGCTTAACGGGACTAGTACCCCACGAGCAGTACTTC.

The V call is TRBV5-6, the J call TRBJ1-2; a weak D match, TRBD1 (6 bases). The ends were cut back, 0 bases at V and 4 bases at J, with 10 bases in the middle. The germline V gene has CDR1 SGHDT and CDR2 YYEEEE. CDR3 length equals 14 residues. The CDR3 reads CASSLGWDTYGYTF. For the CDR3, the DNA is TGTGCCAGCAGCTTGGGATGGGACACCTATGGCTACACCTTC.

V is TRBV19 and J is TRBJ1-1, with a weak D call TRBD1 (6 bases). The V and J ends lost 6 bases and 4 bases respectively, with 18 bases between them. The CDR3 has 15 residues. The germline V gene encodes CDR1 LNHDA and CDR2 SQIVND (reference sequence). The CDR3 DNA is TGTGCCAGTAGGCGTCCGGGCAGGGGAGTCACTGAAGCTTTCTTT. As protein: CASRRPGRGVTEAFF.

Written as DNA, the CDR3 is TGTGCCAGCAGTCCCCTCAGGGGTATGAACACTGAAGCTTTCTTT. This codes for CASSPLRGMNTEAFF. This sequence joins TRBV27 and TRBJ1-1, with D perhaps TRBD1 (6 bases). Germline V gives CDR1 MNHEY, CDR2 SMNVEV (reference sequence). The CDR3 is made up of 15 amino acids. Trimming took 5 bases from V and 0 from J, leaving 13 bases between them.

The chain has TRBV25-1 and TRBJ2-1, with D tentatively TRBD1 (6 bases). This CDR3 region has 14 residues. V was clipped by 7 bases and J by 0 bases, with 10 bases between them. The germline V gene has CDR1 MGHDK and CDR2 SYGVNS. CDR3 bases: TGTGCCAGCACTCCGGACAGCTCCTACAATGAGCAGTTCTTC. Translating it yields CASTPDSSYNEQFF.

This clone was counted once. The V and J genes are TRBV4-3 and TRBJ1-4; D gene ambiguous. V shed 5 bases and J shed 8 bases, with 18 bases lying between them. This CDR3 has 15 amino acids. CDR1 and CDR2 (germline): LGHNA, YSLEER. This CDR3 reads CASSASGTVKEKLFF. The CDR3 nucleotides are TGCGCCAGCAGCGCCTCGGGAACAGTGAAGGAAAAACTGTTTTTT.

The V and J genes are TRBV5-1 and TRBJ2-1; 9 bases line up with TRBD2. There are 16 residues in the CDR3. V gave up 4 bases and J gave up 6 bases; unmatched junction bases: 11. Germline assignment: CDR1 SGHRS and CDR2 YFSETQ. In DNA form, the CDR3 reads TGCGCCAGCAGCCCTCCTGCGGGAGGGTATGGCAATGAGCAGTTCTTC. Amino acids: CASSPPAGGYGNEQFF.

J is TRBJ1-1 and V is TRBV4-1; D may be TRBD1 (5 bases). CDR1 and CDR2 (germline): MGHRA, YSYEKL. The CDR3 contains 13 residues. Trimming removed 3 bases at V and 4 bases at J, with 9 bases between. As DNA, the CDR3 is TGCGCCAGCAGCCACAGGGAAGTCACTGAAGCTTTCTTT. This gives the protein CASSHREVTEAFF.

The chain is built from TRBV30 and TRBJ1-1; unclear D gene. Trimming took off 2 bases at V and 7 bases at J, with 5 bases between the two ends. This CDR3 comprises 10 residues. Germline assignment: CDR1 GTSNPN and CDR2 SVGIG (reference sequence). Here the CDR3 reads CAWSRSEAFF. CDR3 nucleotide sequence: TGTGCCTGGAGTCGAAGTGAAGCTTTCTTT.

This clone occurred once. The rearrangement joins TRBV18 to TRBJ1-6, with TRBD1 matching 9 bases. Germline CDR1 KGHSH, CDR2 LQKENI. The ends lost 5 bases at V and 7 bases at J; junction bases unmatched: 9. This CDR3 is built from 16 residues. As DNA, the CDR3 is TGTGCCAGCTCATCGGGACAGGGTGAAAGGAATTCACCCCTCCACTTT. As protein: CASSSGQGERNSPLHF. The full variable domain, completed using reference TRBV18 and TRBJ1-6, is NAGVMQNPRHLVRRRGQEARLRCSPMKGHSHVYWYRQLPEEGLKFMVYLQKENIIDESGMPKERFSAEFPKEGPSILRIQQVVRGDSAAYFCASSSGQGERNSPLHFGNGTRLTVT.

The J gene is TRBJ1-6, the V gene TRBV7-8, with D unresolved. Germline V lookup: CDR1 SGHVS, CDR2 FQNEAQ. The CDR3 has 14 residues. Trimming cost V 1 base and J 5 bases, with 6 bases left between them. For the CDR3, the DNA is TGTGCCAGCAGCTTAGGAACTAATAATTCACCCCTCCACTTT. Translating gives CASSLGTNNSPLHF.

The DNA of the CDR3 is TGTGCCAGCAGCCGGGGACAGGCGCACGGGTTCTTC. This gives the protein CASSRGQAHGFF. The chain recombines TRBV11-2 with TRBJ2-1; 8 bases are shared with TRBD1. The CDR3 contains 12 residues. CDR1 and CDR2 (germline): SGHAT, FQNNGV. The J segment lost 15 bases and the V segment lost 5 bases, leaving 9 bases of the junction unmatched.

V is TRBV19 and J is TRBJ1-4; unclear D gene. Trimming left V 3 bases short and J 4 bases short, with 12 bases between. The CDR3 covers 15 residues. Germline V gene sequence: CDR1 LNHDA, CDR2 SQIVND (reference sequence). CDR3 nucleotide sequence: TGTGCCAGTAGTATGGGAGCCCTACTTAATGAAAAACTGTTTTTT. Protein product: CASSMGALLNEKLFF.

The chain uses TRBV11-2 and TRBJ1-2; 10 nucleotides match TRBD1. Germline V gives CDR1 SGHAT, CDR2 FQNNGV. This CDR3 region has 15 residues. V gave up 5 bases and J gave up 2 bases; unmatched junction bases: 5. CDR3 amino acids: CASSEGTGENYGYTF. The CDR3 nucleotides read TGTGCCAGCAGCGAGGGGACAGGGGAAAACTATGGCTACACCTTC.

The chain couples TRBV7-2 to TRBJ2-7; perhaps TRBD2 as D (5 bases). The CDR3 runs 16 residues. Germline V gives CDR1 SGHTA, CDR2 FQGNSA. The V and J ends lost 1 base and 5 bases respectively, with 18 bases between them. DNA for the CDR3: TGTGCCAGCAGCTTAGTGGCGGGCTCGCAGGCGCACGAGCAGTACTTC. Protein sequence: CASSLVAGSQAHEQYF.

The chain couples TRBV2 to TRBJ2-5; D gene unclear. Germline V CDR1 and CDR2: SNHLY, FYNNEI. The CDR3 runs 11 residues. The V and J ends lost 8 bases and 2 bases respectively, with 6 bases between them. CDR3 sequence (DNA): TGTGCCAGCCACCAACAAGAGACCCAGTACTTC. It codes for CASHQQETQYF.